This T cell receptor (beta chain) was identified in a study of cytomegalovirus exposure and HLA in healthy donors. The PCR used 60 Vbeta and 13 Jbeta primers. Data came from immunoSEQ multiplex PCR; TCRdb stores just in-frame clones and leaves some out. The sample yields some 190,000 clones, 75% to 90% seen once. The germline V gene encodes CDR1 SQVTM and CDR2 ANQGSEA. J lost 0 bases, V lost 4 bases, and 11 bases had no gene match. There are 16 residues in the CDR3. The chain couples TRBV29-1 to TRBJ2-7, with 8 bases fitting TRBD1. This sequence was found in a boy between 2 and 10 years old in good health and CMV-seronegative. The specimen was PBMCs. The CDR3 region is CSVAGTGTISSYEQYF. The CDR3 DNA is TGCAGCGTTGCCGGGACAGGCACCATTTCCTCCTACGAGCAGTACTTC.